The next 21 T cell receptor beta chains were all read from a single sample in a study of blood T cell repertoires in COVID-19. Assay used: immunoSEQ multiplex PCR; TCRdb lists only in-frame clones, some missing. Of 45,000 to 50,000 clones in the sample, around 80% are singletons; the top ten hold under 8.5%. Source material: peripheral blood. The receptors here all came from an elderly man in a cohort sampled during active COVID-19.

The V and J genes are TRBV5-3 and TRBJ1-1; D ambiguous. TRBV5-3 is reported as an ORF; its role is uncertain. The CDR3 covers 16 residues. The V end was cut by 1 base, the J end by 0 bases, with 13 bases between. In DNA, the CDR3 is TGTGCCAGAAGCTTGAAAGTTGGCAGGATGAACACTGAAGCTTTCTTT. Translated, it gives CARSLKVGRMNTEAFF.

The chain links TRBV29-1 to TRBJ1-4; 8 positions agree with TRBD1. The CDR3 totals 14 residues. The trim removed 6 bases at V and 5 bases at J, leaving 8 bases unmatched. Germline V gene data show CDR1 as SQVTM and CDR2 as ANQGSEA. CDR3 protein: CSVSTGTGNEKLFF. CDR3 sequence (DNA): TGCAGCGTCTCCACCGGGACAGGCAATGAAAAACTGTTTTTT.

The V gene is TRBV5-6, the J gene TRBJ2-7, with 7 bases identical to TRBD1. CDR3 length: 14 amino acids. From germline, CDR1 is SGHDT and CDR2 YYEEEE. J lost 7 bases, V lost 5 bases, and 12 bases had no gene match. CDR3 sequence reads: CASRFSPNRGEQYF. The CDR3 DNA reads TGTGCCAGCAGGTTCTCGCCAAACAGGGGAGAGCAGTACTTC. Full variable domain (missing parts from reference TRBV5-6 and TRBJ2-7): DAGVTQSPTHLIKTRGQQVTLRCSPKSGHDTVSWYQQALGQGPQFIFQYYEEEERQRGNFPDRFSGHQFPNYSSELNVNALLLGDSALYLCASRFSPNRGEQYFGPGTRLTVT.

This chain uses TRBV7-2 with TRBJ2-3; 10 bases align to TRBD2. The germline CDR1 and CDR2 sequences are SGHTA and FQGNSA. Trimming took 1 base from V and 4 from J; bases not matched to a gene: 5. CDR3 length: 16 amino acids. This CDR3 is CASSLVGTSVADTQYF. Here the CDR3 DNA reads TGTGCCAGCAGCTTAGTAGGGACTAGCGTGGCAGATACGCAGTATTTT.

This clone has just one count. The chain carries TRBV6-5 and TRBJ2-7; tentatively, D is TRBD1 (5 bases). CDR1 and CDR2 (germline): MNHEY, SVGAGI. The CDR3 consists of 11 residues. Trimming cost V 5 bases and J 7 bases, with 9 bases left between them. CDR3 coding DNA: TGTGCCAGCAGTCAGGGTCGGGAGCAGTACTTC. Protein product: CASSQGREQYF.

V is TRBV28 and J is TRBJ2-5; weak D call: TRBD2 (5 bases). This CDR3 has 11 amino acids. Germline values: CDR1 MDHEN, CDR2 SYDVKM. Trimming removed 10 bases from V and 6 bases from J, with 12 bases in between. CDR3 in DNA: TGTGCCACCCGGGGTGTGAAGACCCAGTACTTC. Translating gives CATRGVKTQYF. Complete variable domain (other parts from reference TRBV28 and TRBJ2-5): DVKVTQSSRYLVKRTGEKVFLECVQDMDHENMFWYRQDPGLGLRLIYFSYDVKMKEKGDIPEGYSVSREKKERFSLILESASTNQTSMYLCATRGVKTQYFGPGTRLLVL.

This clone has a handful of counts. The chain joins TRBV20-1 to TRBJ1-6; possible D gene TRBD1, 5 bases. CDR3 length: 15 residues. Between the trimmed V and J ends, which lost 3 bases and 4 bases, there was a span of 13 bases. Germline-derived CDR1 and CDR2 are DFQATT and SNEGSKA (reference sequence). The CDR3 DNA is TGCAGTGCTAGTCCCCCGGGACTGTATAATTCACCCCTCCACTTT. Translating it yields CSASPPGLYNSPLHF.

The genes are TRBV4-3 and TRBJ2-7, with TRBD2 matching 10 bases. V gave up 0 bases and J gave up 4 bases; unmatched junction bases: 9. Germline loops: CDR1 LGHNA, CDR2 YSLEER. This CDR3 is built from 17 residues. This CDR3 is CASSQDSGRSSVYEQYF. The CDR3, as DNA: TGCGCCAGCAGCCAAGATAGCGGGAGGTCCTCCGTTTACGAGCAGTACTTC.

V and J are TRBV9 and TRBJ2-3; 11 bases are shared with TRBD2. Per the germline V gene, CDR1 is SGDLS and CDR2 is YYNGEE. V dropped 0 bases and J dropped 10; count of bases not matched to a gene: 7. The CDR3 is 15 residues long. CDR3 DNA: TGTGCCAGCAGCGTAGGTAGCGGGGGGGCGGAGTCGCAGTATTTT. This codes for CASSVGSGGAESQYF.

This clone has more than one count but fewer than ten. This chain connects TRBV11-3 to TRBJ2-1; 14 bases line up with TRBD2. Germline assignment: CDR1 SGHNT and CDR2 YENEEA. This CDR3 region has 16 residues. The V gene end was trimmed by 0 bases and the J gene end by 10 bases; junction bases not matched to a gene: 5. The CDR3 coding sequence is TGTGCCAGCAGCTTAGATGGGACTAGCGGGAGAAGCGAGCAGTTCTTC. Translation: CASSLDGTSGRSEQFF.

This sequence joins TRBV19 and TRBJ2-7; TRBD1 is a possible D gene (5 bases). CDR1 LNHDA and CDR2 SQIVND come from the germline V gene (reference sequence). V was trimmed by 2 bases and J by 4 bases, leaving 9 bases between them. The CDR3 contains 13 residues. In DNA form, the CDR3 reads TGTGCCAGTAGTATACTATCAGGGTACGAGCAGTACTTC. This codes for CASSILSGYEQYF.

This sequence joins TRBV21-1 and TRBJ1-6; no DNA check was done on the table's D call, TRBD1. TRBV21-1 is a recognized pseudogene. This CDR3 region has 17 residues. CDR3 loop: CASSKWVGGWYNSPLHF. For the CDR3, the DNA is TGTGCCAGCAGCAAATGGGTAGGGGGATGGTATAATTCACCCCTCCACTTT.

The genes are TRBV28 and TRBJ2-7; 9 nucleotides match TRBD2. V dropped 5 bases and J dropped 2; count of bases not matched to a gene: 7. CDR1 MDHEN and CDR2 SYDVKM come from the germline V gene. The CDR3 length is 15 residues. The CDR3 reads CASSGLAGATYEQYF. The DNA of the CDR3 is TGTGCCAGCAGTGGGTTAGCGGGAGCTACCTACGAGCAGTACTTC.

The genes are TRBV7-2 and TRBJ2-1, with 8 positions matching TRBD1. V was clipped by 3 bases and J by 3 bases; unmatched bases: 4. CDR3 size: 15 residues. Germline V lookup: CDR1 SGHTA, CDR2 FQGNSA. The CDR3 sequence: CASSLRQGHYNEQFF. The CDR3 DNA reads TGTGCCAGCAGCTTGAGACAGGGGCACTACAATGAGCAGTTCTTC. Complete variable domain (other parts from reference TRBV7-2 and TRBJ2-1): GAGVSQSPSNKVTEKGKDVELRCDPISGHTALYWYRQSLGQGLEFLIYFQGNSAPDKSGLPSDRFSAERTGGSVSTLTIQRTQQEDSAVYLCASSLRQGHYNEQFFGPGTRLTVL.

The V call is TRBV6-2 or TRBV6-3, the J call TRBJ2-5, with TRBD1 identical over 7 bases. The CDR3 covers 14 residues. CDR1 is MNHEY and CDR2 is SVGEGT in the germline V gene. V lost 2 bases to trimming and J lost 4 bases; unmatched junction nucleotides: 4. CDR3 DNA: TGTGCCAGCAGTTACAGGGGGCCGGTAGAGACCCAGTACTTC. Residues: CASSYRGPVETQYF.

This chain links TRBV19 with TRBJ2-2, with 12 bases matching TRBD1. V dropped 10 bases and J dropped 7; count of bases not matched to a gene: 7. Germline CDR1 reads LNHDA; CDR2 reads SQIVND (reference sequence). The CDR3 sequence is 14 residues long. CDR3 sequence reads: CATRGQGANGELFF. CDR3 coding DNA: TGTGCCACGCGGGGACAGGGGGCAAACGGGGAGCTGTTTTTT.

The chain employs TRBV13 and TRBJ1-1; no definite D call. This CDR3 has 14 residues. Germline lookup yields CDR1 PRHDT and CDR2 FYEKMQ (reference sequence). V was clipped by 4 bases and J by 1 base, with 10 bases between them. The CDR3 here is CASSSPGGNTEAFF. Written as DNA, the CDR3 is TGTGCCAGCAGCTCCCCCGGCGGGAACACTGAAGCTTTCTTT. Full variable domain (remainder filled in from reference TRBV13 and TRBJ1-1): AAGVIQSPRHLIKEKRETATLKCYPIPRHDTVYWYQQGPGQDPQFLISFYEKMQSDKGSIPDRFSAQQFSDYHSELNMSSLELGDSALYFCASSSPGGNTEAFFGQGTRLTVV.

The V call is TRBV11-2, the J call TRBJ1-2; 8 nucleotides match TRBD1. This CDR3 is 15 amino acids long. The V gene's germline CDR1 is SGHAT and CDR2 FQNNGV. Germline trimming cut 5 bases from V and 3 bases from J; bases unmatched to any gene: 8. The CDR3 spells CASSPGSQGDYGYTF. The CDR3 nucleotides are TGTGCCAGCAGCCCTGGATCACAGGGGGACTATGGCTACACCTTC.

This clone was observed once. The chain uses TRBV6-5 and TRBJ2-3, with TRBD2 as a possible D gene (6 bases). The CDR3 is 13 amino acids. Per germline, CDR1 MNHEY and CDR2 SVGAGI. Trimming removed 7 bases from V and 4 bases from J, with 12 bases in between. DNA for the CDR3: TGTGCCAGCAACTTTCTAGCGTCAGATACGCAGTATTTT. Translating it yields CASNFLASDTQYF.

The rearrangement uses TRBV24-1 and TRBJ1-1; D perhaps matches TRBD1 (5 bases). CDR1 and CDR2 (germline): KGHDR, SFDVKD. Between the trimmed V and J ends, which lost 4 bases and 1 base, there was a span of 9 bases. The CDR3 is made up of 14 amino acids. The CDR3 bases are TGTGCCACCAGTGACGTTACAGGGAACACTGAAGCTTTCTTT. Protein product: CATSDVTGNTEAFF.

The V call is TRBV23-1, the J call TRBJ1-1; 7 positions agree with TRBD1. TRBV23-1 is filed as an ORF, its function uncertain. Trimming at V came to 6 bases and at J to 4 bases, leaving 11 bases not matched to a gene. The CDR3 totals 15 residues. The chain's CDR3 is CASRTGVGGSTEAFF. The CDR3 DNA sequence: TGCGCCAGCAGAACAGGGGTCGGAGGGAGCACTGAAGCTTTCTTT.